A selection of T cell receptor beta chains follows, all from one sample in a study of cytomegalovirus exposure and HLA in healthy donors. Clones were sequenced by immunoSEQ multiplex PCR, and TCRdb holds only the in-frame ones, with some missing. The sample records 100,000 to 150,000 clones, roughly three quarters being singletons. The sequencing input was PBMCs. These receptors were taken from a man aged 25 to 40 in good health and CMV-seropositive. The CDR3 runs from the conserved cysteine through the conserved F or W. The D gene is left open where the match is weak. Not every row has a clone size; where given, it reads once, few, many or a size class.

CDR3: CAWSVRSGRRAGELFF
DNA: TGTGCCTGGAGTGTACGTAGCGGGAGGAGGGCCGGGGAGCTGTTTTTT
D: TRBD2
J: TRBJ2-2
V: TRBV30
size: .

CDR3: CASSLDRGRGIELQPQHF
DNA: TGTGCCAGCAGCTTAGATCGGGGCAGGGGAATTGAGTTGCAGCCCCAGCATTTT
D: .
J: TRBJ1-5
V: TRBV11-2
size: .

CDR3: CARSSPAGGLNYGYTF
DNA: TGTGCCAGAAGCTCCCCAGCCGGGGGATTGAACTATGGCTACACCTTC
D: .
J: TRBJ1-2
V: TRBV5-3
size: .

CDR3: CASSQLAGVDTQYF
DNA: TGCGCCAGCAGCCAGCTGGCGGGAGTAGATACGCAGTATTTC
D: TRBD2
J: TRBJ2-3
V: TRBV4-3
size: .

CDR3: CASSSVTGPLIYNEQFF
DNA: TGTGCCAGCAGCTCCGTGACAGGGCCTCTAATCTACAATGAGCAGTTCTTC
D: TRBD1
J: TRBJ2-1
V: TRBV5-5
size: once

CDR3: CASSEQGGSTGELFF
DNA: TGTGCCAGCAGCGAACAGGGGGGGAGCACCGGGGAGCTGTTTTTT
D: .
J: TRBJ2-2
V: TRBV9
size: .

CDR3: CAWSVLAGNGQYF
DNA: TGTGCCTGGAGTGTACTTGCGGGGAACGGGCAGTATTTT
D: .
J: TRBJ2-3
V: TRBV30
size: .

CDR3: CASSYRDTDGASGANVLTF
DNA: TGTGCCAGCAGCTATAGGGATACGGATGGGGCCTCTGGGGCCAACGTCCTGACTTTC
D: .
J: TRBJ2-6
V: TRBV7-8
size: .

CDR3: CASRATGELFF
DNA: TGTGCCAGCAGGGCTACCGGGGAGCTGTTTTTT
D: .
J: TRBJ2-2
V: TRBV6-1
size: .

CDR3: CASSFVPPGLVEMNYNEQFF
DNA: TGTGCCAGCAGTTTTGTGCCCCCGGGACTAGTAGAGATGAACTACAATGAGCAGTTCTTC
D: TRBD2
J: TRBJ2-1
V: TRBV28
size: .

CDR3: CASSLQTSVGTDTQYF
DNA: TGTGCCAGCAGTCTCCAAACTAGCGTGGGCACAGATACGCAGTATTTT
D: TRBD2
J: TRBJ2-3
V: TRBV27
size: .

CDR3: CASSQRREVAQPQHF
DNA: TGTGCCAGCAGCCAACGACGGGAGGTGGCTCAGCCCCAGCATTTT
D: .
J: TRBJ1-5
V: TRBV4-2
size: .

CDR3: CASSQTPTNQPQHF
DNA: TGCGCCAGCAGCCAGACCCCGACAAATCAGCCCCAGCATTTT
D: .
J: TRBJ1-5
V: TRBV4-3
size: .

CDR3: CAISDTGSSNQPQHF
DNA: TGTGCCATCAGTGATACAGGATCGAGCAATCAGCCCCAGCATTTT
D: .
J: TRBJ1-5
V: TRBV10-3
size: .

CDR3: CASSRPSGRSYEQYF
DNA: TGTGCCAGCAGTCGCCCTAGCGGGAGATCCTACGAGCAGTACTTC
D: TRBD2
J: TRBJ2-7
V: TRBV6-5
size: .

CDR3: CASSYFTSGATDTQYF
DNA: TGTGCCAGCAGTTACTTTACTAGCGGAGCCACAGATACGCAGTATTTT
D: TRBD2
J: TRBJ2-3
V: TRBV6-5
size: .

CDR3: CASSPGLVPETQYF
DNA: TGCGCCAGCAGCCCCGGACTAGTCCCAGAGACCCAGTACTTC
D: TRBD2
J: TRBJ2-5
V: TRBV5-1
size: .

CDR3: CASSSGLARQYF
DNA: TGTGCCAGCAGTTCGGGACTAGCGCGGCAGTACTTC
D: TRBD2
J: TRBJ2-7
V: TRBV27
size: .

CDR3: CASSFLGGGLAKNIQYF
DNA: TGTGCCAGCAGTTTCCTTGGAGGCGGGCTAGCCAAAAACATTCAGTACTTC
D: .
J: TRBJ2-4
V: TRBV28
size: .

CDR3: CASSSLAGLNYEQYF
DNA: TGTGCCAGCAGTTCTCTAGCGGGATTAAACTACGAGCAGTACTTC
D: TRBD2
J: TRBJ2-7
V: TRBV27
size: once

CDR3: CASSLVGDSVYEQYF
DNA: TGTGCCAGCAGCTTAGTAGGGGACTCAGTCTACGAGCAGTACTTC
D: .
J: TRBJ2-7
V: TRBV11-2
size: .

CDR3: CASSYHGLGDTIYF
DNA: TGTGCCAGCAGTTACCACGGACTCGGGGACACCATATATTTT
D: .
J: TRBJ1-3
V: TRBV6-6
size: .

CDR3: CASSRVGGRGQPQHF
DNA: TGTGCCAGCAGCCGGGTGGGGGGACGGGGTCAGCCCCAGCATTTT
D: .
J: TRBJ1-5
V: TRBV7-2
size: .

CDR3: CASSFLPYEQYF
DNA: TGTGCCAGCAGCTTCCTACCCTACGAGCAGTACTTC
D: .
J: TRBJ2-7
V: TRBV7-2
size: .

CDR3: CASSPPRPGTGPHEQYF
DNA: TGTGCCAGCTCACCACCTCGGCCCGGGACAGGCCCCCACGAGCAGTACTTC
D: TRBD1
J: TRBJ2-7
V: TRBV18
size: once

CDR3: CASSEMGRNTEAFF
DNA: TGTGCCAGCAGTGAAATGGGGAGGAACACTGAAGCTTTCTTT
D: .
J: TRBJ1-1
V: TRBV2
size: .

CDR3: CASSYGLAFTDTQYF
DNA: TGTGCCAGCAGCTACGGACTAGCGTTCACAGATACGCAGTATTTT
D: TRBD2
J: TRBJ2-3
V: TRBV5-4
size: .

CDR3: CASSIYREHNQPQHF
DNA: TGTGCCAGTAGTATATACAGGGAACACAATCAGCCCCAGCATTTT
D: .
J: TRBJ1-5
V: TRBV19
size: .